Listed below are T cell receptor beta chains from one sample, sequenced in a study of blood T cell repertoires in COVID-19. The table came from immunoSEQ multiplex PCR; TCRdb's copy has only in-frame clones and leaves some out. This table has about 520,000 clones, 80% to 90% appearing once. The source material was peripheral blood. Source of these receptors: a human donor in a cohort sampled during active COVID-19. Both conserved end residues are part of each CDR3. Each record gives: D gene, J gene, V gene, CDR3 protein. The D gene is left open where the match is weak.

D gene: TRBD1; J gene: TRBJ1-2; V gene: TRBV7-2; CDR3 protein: CAKRTGGAYGYTF
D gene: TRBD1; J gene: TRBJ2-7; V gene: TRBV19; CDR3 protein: CASSRAQGPGSYEQYF
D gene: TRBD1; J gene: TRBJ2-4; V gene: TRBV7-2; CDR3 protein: CASRPTTGLEAKNIQYF
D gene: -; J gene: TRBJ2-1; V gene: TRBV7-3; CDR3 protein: CASSLMPSINEQFF
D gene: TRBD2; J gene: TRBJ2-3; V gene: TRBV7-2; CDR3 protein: CASSSLGGRARDTQYF
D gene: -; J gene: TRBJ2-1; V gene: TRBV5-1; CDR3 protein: CASSLASGAIQGNEQFF
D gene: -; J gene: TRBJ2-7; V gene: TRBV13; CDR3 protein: CASSLGRGYEQYF
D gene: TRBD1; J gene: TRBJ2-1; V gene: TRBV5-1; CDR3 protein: CASSFSGGSNEQFF
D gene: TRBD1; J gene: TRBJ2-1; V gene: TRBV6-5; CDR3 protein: CASFEPGQGDNEQFF
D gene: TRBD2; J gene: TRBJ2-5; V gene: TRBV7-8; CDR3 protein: CASSTGTSGRAGETQYF
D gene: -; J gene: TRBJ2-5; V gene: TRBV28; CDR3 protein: CASSLNPPQGRETQYF
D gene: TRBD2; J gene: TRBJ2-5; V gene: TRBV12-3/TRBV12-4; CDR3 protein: CASSRTSGVPQYF
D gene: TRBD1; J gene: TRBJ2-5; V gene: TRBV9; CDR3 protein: CASSVGRGLYQETQYF
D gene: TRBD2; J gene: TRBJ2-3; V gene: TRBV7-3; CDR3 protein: CASSPGGGVRDTDTQYF
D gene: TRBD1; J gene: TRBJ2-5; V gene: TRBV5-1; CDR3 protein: CASSPGQSVETQYF
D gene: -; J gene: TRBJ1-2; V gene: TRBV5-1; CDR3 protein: CASSLAGVYGYTF
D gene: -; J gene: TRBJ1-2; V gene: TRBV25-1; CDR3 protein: CASSEGPRFGGYTF
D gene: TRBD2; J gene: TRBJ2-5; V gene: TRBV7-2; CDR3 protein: CASSFGGRAQETQYF
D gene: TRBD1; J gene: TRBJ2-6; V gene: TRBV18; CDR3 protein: CASSQGQASSGANVLTF
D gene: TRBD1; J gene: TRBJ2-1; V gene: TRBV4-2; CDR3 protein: CASSQGTPGQLVHEQFF
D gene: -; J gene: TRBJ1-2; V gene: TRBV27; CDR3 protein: CASSFAPGRASHF
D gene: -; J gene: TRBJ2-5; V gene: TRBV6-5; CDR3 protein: CASSHGETQYF
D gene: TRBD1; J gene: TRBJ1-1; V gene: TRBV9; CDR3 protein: CASRGQGVNTEAFF
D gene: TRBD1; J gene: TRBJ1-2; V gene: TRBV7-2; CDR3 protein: CASSLMQGASGYTF
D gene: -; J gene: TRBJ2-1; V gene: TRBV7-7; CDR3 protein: CASSPLLSGPFNEQFF
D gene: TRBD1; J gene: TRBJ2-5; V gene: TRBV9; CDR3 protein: CASSGKTGMRETQYF
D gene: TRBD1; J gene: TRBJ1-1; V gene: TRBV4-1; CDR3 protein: CASSQGGRGYTEAFF
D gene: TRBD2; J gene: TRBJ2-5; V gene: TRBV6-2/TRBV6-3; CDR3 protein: CASSRATSGVPQETQYF